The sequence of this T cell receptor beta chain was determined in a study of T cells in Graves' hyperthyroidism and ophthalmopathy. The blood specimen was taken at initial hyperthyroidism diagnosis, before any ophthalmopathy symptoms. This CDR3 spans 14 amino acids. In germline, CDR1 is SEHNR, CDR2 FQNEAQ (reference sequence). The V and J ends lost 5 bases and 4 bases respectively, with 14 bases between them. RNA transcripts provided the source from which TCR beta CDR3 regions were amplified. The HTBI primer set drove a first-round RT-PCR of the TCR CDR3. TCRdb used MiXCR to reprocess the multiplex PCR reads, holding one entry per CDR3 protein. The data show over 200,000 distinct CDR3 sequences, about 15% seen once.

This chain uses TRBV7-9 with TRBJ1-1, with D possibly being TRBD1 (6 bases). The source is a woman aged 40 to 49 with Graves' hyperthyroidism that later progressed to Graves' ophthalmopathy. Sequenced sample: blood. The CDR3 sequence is CASSPRGGATEAFF. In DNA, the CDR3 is TGTGCCAGCAGCCCCCGGGGGGGGGCCACTGAAGCTTTCTTT.